This T cell receptor beta chain is drawn from a study of shared clonotypes between healthy human individuals. The germline CDR1 and CDR2 sequences are PRHDT and FYEKMQ (reference sequence). CDR3 length: 11 amino acids. V lost 9 bases and J 9 bases, leaving 14 bases between the germline ends. CD45RO-negative, CCR7-selected cells formed the naive CD8 fraction, which excluded terminally differentiated effector memory CD45RA+ cells. The donors were adults (healthy and HIV-negative) with no recent acute infections or vaccinations. Genomic DNA of each subset was evenly split across several immunoSEQ plates. Repertoires were generated with immunoSEQ multiplex PCR, while TCRdb's copy carries only in-frame clones and drops some. The sample contains about 1.9 million clones, over 85% of which appear only once.

The sequence came from a man between 18 and 29 years old in good health. Some clones in this sample may be carry-over from other donors' samples. V usage is TRBV13 and J usage is TRBJ1-2; D remains unclear. The sample comprised naive CD8+ T cells from PBMCs. The CDR3 sequence: CASRSSPSYTF. For the CDR3, the DNA is TGTGCCAGTCGTTCGTCCCCCAGCTACACCTTC.